This T cell receptor (beta chain) comes out of a study of blood T cell repertoires in COVID-19. V was trimmed by 3 bases and J by 6 bases, leaving 20 bases between them. The CDR3 contains 15 residues. CDR1 and CDR2 from the germline V gene are GTSNPN and SVGIG (reference sequence). Participants were aged roughly 18 to 90 years, lived in roughly 25 US areas, and enrolled virtually. Study processing details: How many nucleated cells were present was estimated from reference gene primer amplification. Sequenced by immunoSEQ multiplex PCR; TCRdb stores in-frame clones only, minus some. That table is the source of V, J and clone size, and D and trimming were worked out from the DNA. The repertoire includes some 250,000 clones, about 89% of them detected once, and 1.2% sits in the top ten.

The sequenced material came from PBMCs or T cells enriched from blood (not recorded which). The chain carries TRBV30 and TRBJ2-5, with D perhaps TRBD1 (5 bases). The origin of this receptor is a human donor in a cohort exposed to, infected with or recovered from COVID-19 (not recorded which). The donor label of this sample is uncertain. The CDR3 nucleotides are TGTGCCTGGAGGGAAGGATGGCAGGGCGGAAAGACCCAGTACTTC. It codes for CAWREGWQGGKTQYF.